This T cell receptor (beta chain) was sequenced for a study of cytomegalovirus exposure and HLA in healthy donors (dated by TCRdb to the late 2010s). Regarding the study in general: According to an earlier analysis of a few hundred of the donors, about 170 million T cells yielded approximately 120 million unique TCR beta sequences and approximately 300 Gb of sequence data. Among the roughly 390 genotyped donors, around 81% belonged to the genetic ancestry cluster associated with self-reported Caucasian donors. HLA typing covered class I and class II loci at four-digit resolution. A later analysis re-analyzed previously published TCR beta repertoires from 666 donors and added high-resolution HLA genotyping to study TCR occurrence patterns. Across around 400 genotyped donors of the cohort, an average of 235,054 unique TCR beta nucleotide sequences per donor were sequenced, and roughly 18% of those sequences were non-productive. Because of strong linkage in the cohort, five DR-DQ haplotypes were treated as single units for association and clustering. In the later analysis, no new phenotypic data were used to find candidate immune exposures; instead, reliance was placed on TCR beta sequences and their occurrence across donors. A later genetic analysis used genome-wide SNP genotypes for about 60% of the roughly 700 donors, treating that subset as a discovery cohort. The study used immunosequencing to profile the T cell repertoires of several hundred subjects and linked those repertoires to cytomegalovirus serostatus. To predict cytomegalovirus infection status, the study brought together high-throughput TCR immunosequencing, statistical association of individual TCRs with disease status, and machine learning. Approximately 300 gigabases of sequencing data and around 88 million unique TCR sequences made up an early release that covered under 750 HLA-typed donors. The study aimed to test whether signatures of past pathogen exposure could be identified by cataloging public T cell receptors. The number of typed donors differed by locus: about 629-640 for A, B, C, DRB1 and DQB1; approximately 530 for DQA1; around 580 for DPA1; and 400 to 480 for DPB1. Every repertoire in the discovery cohort had been generated on one and the same sequencing platform. Along with the approximately 620-subject first cohort, a separate validation cohort of approximately 110 different subjects was used. Donor age, sex, ethnicity and CMV serostatus were compiled together with the repertoire data. An earlier analysis of a few hundred of the donors applied high-throughput TCR beta sequencing to assess whether each TCR beta V gene segment acted as functional or pseudogenic. Overall study outcomes, separate from this receptor: A further reported finding was that TCR beta sequences accurately predicted the HLA-A and HLA-B alleles for most subjects in the first cohort. A later analysis found that most CMV-associated TCR beta chains appeared HLA-restricted, with HLA associations seemingly driven largely by CMV exposure. Because the 87-base-pair reads could not distinguish some IMGT-functional V segments, including TRBV6-2 and TRBV6-3, those segments were excluded. In an earlier analysis of approximately 590 of the donors, most TCR beta V segments were observed in productive rearrangements about 87% or about 30% of the time, broadly matching IMGT annotations. The sequencing pipeline was judged likely to have produced a cluster of highly shared sequence variants as a technical artifact. Only TCR beta chains were sequenced in this cohort, and the absence of alpha or paired-chain data limited detectable features. Roughly uniform sequencing depth across donors was assumed in presence/absence analyses, although this assumption may not hold. In vitro tests confirmed that a few of the cytomegalovirus-associated TCR beta chains recognize cytomegalovirus antigens. The classifier was reported to diagnose cytomegalovirus status with high specificity and sensitivity in both the original and validation cohorts. A later analysis reported that several top co-occurrence clusters appeared linked to parvovirus B19, influenza, CMV and Epstein-Barr virus. The only immune exposure information available for the cohort was CMV serostatus. A later analysis found that TCR association rates varied across HLA loci, with DRB1 alleles showing the most associated TCRs and HLA-C alleles the fewest. In a later analysis, HLA-associated TCR beta chains showed more clonal expansion and lower generation probabilities than non-associated chains that were equally common. Because counts were too low, seventeen rarely observed V segments, including chromosome 9 orphons, were excluded from the earlier analysis of 500 to 700 of the donors. Specific HLA alleles were associated with over 15,000 TCR beta sequences at a false discovery rate of 0.05 in a later analysis. A later genetic analysis reported fewer N-insertions in productive TCRs among donors in an Asian-associated ancestry cluster than the approximately 700-donor mean. It was suggested by the authors that the approach could potentially be generalized to other disease states and immunological phenotypes. When HLA alleles, especially DR and DQ, strongly co-occurred, attributing TCR associations to individual alleles was difficult. In the study, roughly 160 TCR beta chains were listed as associated with cytomegalovirus. Because HLA typing was missing for some donors at each locus, association tests included only the typed subset. Most TCR sequences were observed very rarely across donors, whereas some public TCRs were present in many individuals. A later genetic analysis associated a missense DCLRE1C variant with V-gene and J-gene trimming of TCR beta chains, and an independent cohort replicated the association. Correlated functional status among segregating V segments might reflect linkage disequilibrium, but an unknown experimental factor could not be ruled out.

Trimming costs V 3 bases and J 3 bases, and their ends lie 9 bases apart. CDR1 and CDR2, looked up from the germline V gene, are WSHSY and SAAADI. The CDR3 spans 13 residues, from the cysteine through the phenylalanine. Only the CDR3 DNA stays, 39 bases, in frame from base 1. The cohort comprised around 690 healthy bone marrow donors. At the time of sampling, all cohort members were nominally healthy, though unrecorded immune exposures were likely present. The donor was CMV seronegative and was included in the group of 352 seronegative cohort members. A peripheral blood sample was provided by each donor, and peripheral blood mononuclear cells were used for TCR beta sequencing. The Qiagen DNeasy Blood Extraction Kit was used to extract genomic DNA from the blood cell samples. Library method: the immunoSEQ multiplex PCR assay. A mixture of 60 forward primers for TCR Vbeta segments and 13 reverse primers for TCR Jbeta segments was used in the multiplex PCR. The CDR3 region of rearranged TCR beta genes was amplified from genomic DNA by a multiplex PCR assay. On the Illumina HiSeq System, the amplified TCR beta libraries were sequenced as 87-base-pair reads. On the authors' methods: In a later analysis, 77 million or so unique TCR beta chains were counted across the 500 to 850 repertoires, and about 10 million of these chains were shared by at least two donors. To remove PCR and sequencing errors, raw reads were error-corrected and collapsed into unique sequences using a nearest-neighbor algorithm that merged closely related sequences. CDR3 sequences were aligned to IMGT reference sequences to assign V, D and J gene segments. Each retained sequence needed at least a six-nucleotide match to both a V gene segment and a J gene segment. A rearrangement was called productive if the CDR3 had no stop codons and remained in frame with V and J, and every other rearrangement was called non-productive. CDR3 was defined by IMGT convention, running from the second conserved V-encoded cysteine to the conserved J-encoded phenylalanine. In an earlier analysis of around 640 of the donors, sequences lacking an unambiguous match to a single V gene segment were excluded. In an earlier analysis of more than 500 of the donors, a V segment was called functional when productive rearrangements were above 56.7%, and segregating when the standard deviation between donors exceeded 5%. A statistical classification framework was built for diagnosing cytomegalovirus status from the catalog of TCR beta chain sequences. In a later analysis, TCR nucleotide sequences were compared against IMGT/GENE-DB human TR gene sequences so that V and J genes could be assigned. A later analysis assigned CDR3 sequences and most-parsimonious VDJ recombination scenarios with the TCRdist pipeline. A later analysis defined each TCR beta chain by its CDR3 amino acid sequence plus V-gene family, and excluded reads lacking a unique V-gene family. To address suspected cross-contamination and a sequencing artifact, a later analysis removed several hundred highly shared, low-generation-probability nucleotide sequences. In a later analysis, a clonal expansion index for each public chain was calculated from normalized within-repertoire ranks of inferred template counts. A later analysis computed generation probabilities with a VDJ recombination model fitted to out-of-frame rearrangements, and checked the results against IGoR. Hypergeometric tests were used in a later analysis to score TCR-TCR, TCR-HLA and TCR-CMV co-occurrence, with a repertoire-size bias correction applied to the TCR pairs. To estimate false discovery rates, a later analysis permuted the HLA or CMV assignments 20 times. A later analysis grouped co-occurring TCRs with DBSCAN, adding TCRdist sequence similarity when clustering within HLA-allele-positive subsets. For co-occurrence clustering, repertoires with fewer than 30,000 or more than 120,000 public chains were excluded, along with four or five repertoires with anomalous nucleotide sharing. TCRdb re-hosts the immuneACCESS table, in-frame sequences only. Its copies lack some clones; in the studies checked, an unresolved V gene accounts for under half of them, and the cause for the rest is not known. That table supplies the V and J calls and clone size; D and trimming were determined from the DNA. The sample includes 80,000 to 90,000 clones, with around four fifths observed a single time. The ten top clones hold around 3% of the sample.

Regarding this clone: The clone's antigen remains unknown. No qualities accompany the bases; no much larger clone lies one base away.

The chain is assembled from TRBV10-2 and TRBJ2-7; TRBD1 is possibly the D segment (5 matching bases). The receptor was derived from a man in his thirties or forties in good health and CMV-seronegative. Specimen: PBMCs. The nucleotide sequence is given as TGCGCCAGCAGTGAATACAGGCTCTACGAGCAGTACTTC. Its translation reads: CASSEYRLYEQYF.